The 19 T cell receptor beta chains below were found in one sample sequenced in a study of Ad26.COV2.S vaccination and SARS-CoV-2 variants (dated by TCRdb to the early 2020s). The treatment or condition label of this sample denotes: around 19 received Ad26.COV2.S at low or high dose, single or two shots; roughly five received placebo; per-sample allocation not given. Repertoires of vaccine and placebo recipients were sequenced from samples collected on day 63 after the first injection. The library came from the immunoSEQ multiplex PCR assay. TCRdb retrieved this table from immuneACCESS and kept in-frame rearrangements only. Not all clones are present; in checked studies, unresolved V genes account for under half, and no reason is known for the remainder. The sample data list some 520,000 clones, and approximately 88% of these were observed just once. The ten largest account for around 13% of the sample.

The source was peripheral blood, collected in a trial of Ad26.COV2.S vaccine versus placebo. The origin of the receptors is a person aged 18-65 years who received the Ad26.COV2.S COVID-19 vaccine or a placebo.

The chain combines TRBV2 with TRBJ2-5; D unresolved. Trimming stripped 4 bases from V and 7 bases from J, with 10 bases between. The CDR3 has 12 residues. Germline CDR1 reads SNHLY; CDR2 reads FYNNEI. The DNA of the CDR3 is TGTGCCAGCAGTGCGGGTTCTGGGACCCAGTACTTC. Its protein is CASSAGSGTQYF.

This rearrangement joins TRBV14 to TRBJ1-2; no firm D call. This CDR3 contains 12 residues. Per germline, CDR1 SGHDN and CDR2 FVKESK. V was clipped by 4 bases and J by 2 bases, with 5 bases between them. CDR3 protein: CASSPGNYGYTF. The DNA for the CDR3 is TGTGCCAGCAGCCCGGGGAACTATGGCTACACCTTC.

V is TRBV28 and J is TRBJ1-5; 7 bases are shared with TRBD1. The CDR3 extends over 15 amino acids. CDR1 and CDR2 (germline): MDHEN, SYDVKM. Trimming took 7 bases from V and 6 from J; bases not matched to a gene: 12. The CDR3 DNA is TGTGCCAGCATCCAGGGGGGTTCTTTTAGTCAGCCCCAGCATTTT. This encodes CASIQGGSFSQPQHF.

This sequence joins TRBV7-2 and TRBJ1-1; D unresolved. Deletions cut 5 bases from V and 1 base from J, with 11 bases between. The V gene's germline CDR1 is SGHTA and CDR2 FQGNSA. The CDR3 consists of 14 residues. CDR3 DNA: TGTGCCAGCAGCCTAAACAGCCCGAACACTGAAGCTTTCTTT. This codes for CASSLNSPNTEAFF.

A single count supports this clone. The sample carries other DNA sequences with the same CDR3. This chain joins TRBV28 and TRBJ1-1; unclear D gene. The V gene's germline CDR1 is MDHEN and CDR2 SYDVKM. This CDR3 has 10 amino acids. Trimming cost V 6 bases and J 5 bases, with 4 bases left between them. CDR3 protein: CASRRTEAFF. CDR3 nucleotide sequence: TGTGCCAGCAGACGTACTGAAGCTTTCTTT.

V gene TRBV5-1 combines with J gene TRBJ2-1; D possibly corresponds to TRBD1 (6 bases). V was clipped by 0 bases and J by 7 bases, with 14 bases between them. The CDR3 is 15 residues long. The germline V gene encodes CDR1 SGHRS and CDR2 YFSETQ. The CDR3 protein is CASSLVGGEGNEQFF. The CDR3 DNA sequence: TGCGCCAGCAGCTTGGTTGGGGGCGAAGGGAATGAGCAGTTCTTC.

The chain joins TRBV5-1 to TRBJ1-1, with TRBD1 identical over 8 bases. The V gene end was trimmed by 4 bases and the J gene end by 5 bases; junction bases not matched to a gene: 10. Per the germline V gene, CDR1 is SGHRS and CDR2 is YFSETQ. The length of the CDR3 is 15 residues. CDR3 residues: CASSQVQGAGTEAFF. As DNA, the CDR3 is TGCGCCAGCAGCCAGGTTCAGGGGGCGGGGACTGAAGCTTTCTTT.

With regard to this clone: In the same sample, other DNA sequences code for this CDR3. The chain recombines TRBV7-2 with TRBJ2-2; D remains unclear. Germline CDR1 SGHTA, CDR2 FQGNSA. V gave up 2 bases and J gave up 0 bases, with 4 bases separating them. CDR3 length: 14 amino acids. CDR3 bases: TGTGCCAGCAGCTTACCACCGAACACCGGGGAGCTGTTTTTT. It specifies CASSLPPNTGELFF. The whole variable domain, filled in from reference TRBV7-2 and TRBJ2-2, reads GAGVSQSPSNKVTEKGKDVELRCDPISGHTALYWYRQSLGQGLEFLIYFQGNSAPDKSGLPSDRFSAERTGGSVSTLTIQRTQQEDSAVYLCASSLPPNTGELFFGEGSRLTVL.

The chain recombines TRBV5-1 with TRBJ1-1; weak D call: TRBD1 (5 bases). V shed 0 bases and J shed 5 bases, with 8 bases lying between them. This CDR3 comprises 13 residues. Germline V gene data show CDR1 as SGHRS and CDR2 as YFSETQ. The CDR3 bases are TGCGCCAGCAGCTTGGATAAGGGGACTGAAGCTTTCTTT. Translation: CASSLDKGTEAFF.

The chain joins TRBV2 to TRBJ1-5, with D tentatively TRBD1 (6 bases). This CDR3 contains 15 residues. The V end lost 6 bases, the J end lost 0 bases, and 12 bases lay between the germline ends. Per the germline V gene, CDR1 is SNHLY and CDR2 is FYNNEI. CDR3 sequence reads: CASRQRGNSNQPQHF. In DNA form, the CDR3 reads TGTGCCAGCAGACAAAGGGGGAATAGCAATCAGCCCCAGCATTTT. Filled out from reference TRBV2 and TRBJ1-5, the complete variable domain reads EPEVTQTPSHQVTQMGQEVILRCVPISNHLYFYWYRQILGQKVEFLVSFYNNEISEKSEIFDDQFSVERPDGSNFTLKIRSTKLEDSAMYFCASRQRGNSNQPQHFGDGTRLSIL.

CDR3 nucleotide sequence: TGCGCCAGCAGCCTCCGGTGGGAGACCCAGTACTTC. This gives the protein CASSLRWETQYF. The chain couples TRBV5-1 to TRBJ2-5; D not resolved. This CDR3 comprises 12 residues. Germline assignment: CDR1 SGHRS and CDR2 YFSETQ. Trimming shortened V by 4 bases and J by 5 bases, and 9 bases separated the two germline ends.

V gene TRBV5-1 combines with J gene TRBJ1-1; D possibly corresponds to TRBD1 (5 bases). In germline, CDR1 is SGHRS, CDR2 YFSETQ. The V and J ends lost 3 bases and 6 bases respectively, with 15 bases between them. The CDR3 runs 14 residues. CDR3 sequence reads: CASSYGGDGAEAFF. The CDR3 coding sequence is TGCGCCAGCAGCTACGGGGGGGACGGCGCTGAAGCTTTCTTT.

This chain connects TRBV28 to TRBJ2-3; a weak D match, TRBD2 (6 bases). Trimming removed 3 bases at V and 0 bases at J, with 10 bases between. This CDR3 has 15 residues. Germline V gene sequence: CDR1 MDHEN, CDR2 SYDVKM. In DNA form, the CDR3 reads TGTGCCAGCAGTTTGCGGGCGGGGAGCACAGATACGCAGTATTTT. Amino acid sequence: CASSLRAGSTDTQYF. Combining the CDR3 with reference TRBV28 and TRBJ2-3 gives the whole variable domain DVKVTQSSRYLVKRTGEKVFLECVQDMDHENMFWYRQDPGLGLRLIYFSYDVKMKEKGDIPEGYSVSREKKERFSLILESASTNQTSMYLCASSLRAGSTDTQYFGPGTRLTVL.

The chain carries TRBV11-2 and TRBJ1-1; D ambiguous. From germline, CDR1 is SGHAT and CDR2 FQNNGV. CDR3 length: 12 amino acids. Deletions cut 4 bases from V and 6 bases from J, with 9 bases between. This CDR3 reads CASSSGRSEAFF. The CDR3 DNA reads TGTGCCAGCAGCTCTGGGAGGTCTGAAGCTTTCTTT.

This chain joins TRBV19 and TRBJ1-2; a possible D gene is TRBD1 (6 bases). Between the trimmed V and J ends, which lost 3 bases and 2 bases, there was a span of 13 bases. Germline CDR1 and CDR2: LNHDA and SQIVND (reference sequence). The CDR3 covers 15 residues. The CDR3 protein is CASSIFGTLNYGYTF. In nucleotides, the CDR3 is TGTGCCAGTAGTATTTTTGGGACACTGAACTATGGCTACACCTTC.

The rearrangement uses TRBV24-1 and TRBJ2-3; 11 bases align to TRBD2. This CDR3 has 15 amino acids. V dropped 5 bases and J dropped 4; count of bases not matched to a gene: 4. The germline gives CDR1 KGHDR, CDR2 SFDVKD. The chain's CDR3 is CATSASGLAADTQYF. The DNA for the CDR3 is TGTGCCACCAGTGCCTCGGGACTAGCGGCAGATACGCAGTATTTT.

The chain couples TRBV28 to TRBJ1-5; 8 positions agree with TRBD1. The J segment lost 2 bases and the V segment lost 6 bases, leaving 21 bases of the junction unmatched. This CDR3 is 20 amino acids long. Germline V gene lookup returns CDR1 MDHEN and CDR2 SYDVKM. The CDR3 coding sequence is TGTGCCAGCAGGACAGGGGTACTCCTAAAAATATGGTATGGCAATCAGCCCCAGCATTTT. It is translated as CASRTGVLLKIWYGNQPQHF. The full variable domain, in which reference TRBV28 and TRBJ1-5 provide the parts outside the CDR3, is DVKVTQSSRYLVKRTGEKVFLECVQDMDHENMFWYRQDPGLGLRLIYFSYDVKMKEKGDIPEGYSVSREKKERFSLILESASTNQTSMYLCASRTGVLLKIWYGNQPQHFGDGTRLSIL.

There are a few counts of this clone. CDR3 bases: TGTGCCTGGAGTGTAAAGAACACCGGGGAGCTGTTTTTT. This translates into CAWSVKNTGELFF. The chain is built from TRBV30 and TRBJ2-2; no clear D gene. Germline CDR1 GTSNPN, CDR2 SVGIG (reference sequence). This CDR3 contains 13 residues. Trimming cost V 0 bases and J 1 base, with 3 bases left between them.

V is TRBV9 and J is TRBJ2-2; D tentatively fits TRBD1 or TRBD2 (5 bases each). The V end was cut by 3 bases, the J end by 6 bases, with 12 bases between. This CDR3 region has 14 residues. Germline CDR1 is SGDLS and CDR2 is YYNGEE. The CDR3 here is CASSGLGVSGELFF. The CDR3 coding sequence is TGTGCCAGCAGCGGCCTGGGGGTTTCCGGGGAGCTGTTTTTT. Filled out from reference TRBV9 and TRBJ2-2, the complete variable domain reads DSGVTQTPKHLITATGQRVTLRCSPRSGDLSVYWYQQSLDQGLQFLIQYYNGEERAKGNILERFSAQQFPDLHSELNLSSLELGDSALYFCASSGLGVSGELFFGEGSRLTVL.